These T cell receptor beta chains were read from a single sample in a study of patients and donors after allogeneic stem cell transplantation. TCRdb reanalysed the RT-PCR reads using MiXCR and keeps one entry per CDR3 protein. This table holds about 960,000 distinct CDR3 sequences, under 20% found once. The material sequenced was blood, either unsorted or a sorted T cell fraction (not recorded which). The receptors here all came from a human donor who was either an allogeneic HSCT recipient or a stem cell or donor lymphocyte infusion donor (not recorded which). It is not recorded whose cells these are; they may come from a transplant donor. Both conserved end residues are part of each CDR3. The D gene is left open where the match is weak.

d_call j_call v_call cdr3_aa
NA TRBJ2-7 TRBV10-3 CAITSQDFLYEQYF
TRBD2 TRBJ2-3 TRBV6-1 CASSPGGGRGITDTQYF
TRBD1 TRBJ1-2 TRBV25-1 CASSAQGKYGYTF
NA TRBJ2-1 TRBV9 CASSEKNGRKNEQFF
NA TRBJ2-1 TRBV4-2 CASSQAGASSYNEQFF
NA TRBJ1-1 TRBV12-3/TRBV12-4 CASSLMAGSGTEAFF
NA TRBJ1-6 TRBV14 CASSQAGTVNSPLHF
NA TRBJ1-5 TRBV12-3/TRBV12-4 CASSPSGVSPQHF
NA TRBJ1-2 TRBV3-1 CASSPGGTNYGYTF
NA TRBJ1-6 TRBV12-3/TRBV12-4 CASSHDTSPLHF
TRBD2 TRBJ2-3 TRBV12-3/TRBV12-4 CASTLAGSTDTQYF
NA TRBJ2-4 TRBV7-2 CASSLVANLAKNIQYF
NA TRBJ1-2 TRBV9 CASSKPGEDYGYTF
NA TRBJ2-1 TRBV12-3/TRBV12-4 CASSRGYNEQFF